This TCR beta chain appears in the sequencing data of a study of blood T cell repertoires in COVID-19. V gave up 1 base and J gave up 2 bases, with 15 bases separating them. CDR3 length equals 16 residues. Per germline, CDR1 MGHRA and CDR2 YSYEKL. The protocol was immunoSEQ multiplex PCR, while the TCRdb copy is restricted to in-frame clones and leaves out a portion. The table lists nearly 350,000 clones, 87% of them singletons. The source material was peripheral blood. The rearrangement links TRBV4-1 to TRBJ2-7, with D possibly being TRBD1 (7 bases). This TCR was sampled from a woman aged 45-59 years with COVID-19, enrolled during active disease. The CDR3 nucleotides read TGCGCCAGCAGCCAAGCCGGGGGACAGCGGCCCTACGAGCAGTACTTC. As protein: CASSQAGGQRPYEQYF.